Below, 25 T cell receptor beta chains from the same sample are listed, as sequenced in a study of T-cell reconstitution after alpha-beta-depleted transplantation in children. Unique molecular identifiers were used to barcode this TCRbeta library. TCRdb re-called the PCR reads with MiXCR, one entry per CDR3 protein. This sample has fewer than 550,000 distinct CDR3 sequences; roughly 15% occur once, and the top ten carry roughly 29%. The sequencing used PBMCs, mostly from graft donor cells, collected 360 days after TCRalphabeta/CD19-depleted stem cell transplant. Receptors were obtained from a boy under three years old who had a stem cell transplant for Wiskott-Aldrich syndrome, so the T cells may come from the graft donor.

The gene calls are TRBV20-1 and TRBJ2-7; D is ambiguous. The CDR3 has 13 residues. Trimming pared 1 base from V and 3 bases from J, leaving 10 bases between. Germline assignment: CDR1 DFQATT and CDR2 SNEGSKA (reference sequence). Here the CDR3 DNA reads TGCAGTGCTAGAGGGACCCTCCACTACGAGCAGTACTTC. It is translated as CSARGTLHYEQYF.

This clonotype has a handful of counts. The DNA of the CDR3 is TGTGCCAGCAGTTTGGGTGTTAATCGGGAGCTGTTTTTT. Amino acids: CASSLGVNRELFF. This rearrangement joins TRBV12-3 or TRBV12-4 to TRBJ2-2, with D hard to call. The CDR3 has 13 amino acids. V lost 3 bases to trimming and J lost 9 bases, with 11 bases between them.

This clonotype is a singleton in its sample. The chain is built from TRBV4-1 and TRBJ2-3, with 8 positions matching TRBD1. Germline-derived CDR1 and CDR2 are MGHRA and YSYEKL. The CDR3 spans 16 residues. With 1 base clipped from V and 3 bases from J, the junction kept 6 bases outside the gene matches. In nucleotides, the CDR3 is TGCGCCAGCAGCCAAGGGACAGGGCATAGGACAGATACGCAGTATTTT. It codes for CASSQGTGHRTDTQYF.

This sequence joins TRBV7-2 and TRBJ1-1; 8 nucleotides agree with TRBD1. The ends lost 0 bases at V and 11 bases at J; junction bases unmatched: 11. From germline, CDR1 is SGHTA and CDR2 FQGNSA. This CDR3 has 15 amino acids. Here the CDR3 reads CASSLASQGAFFAFF. Written as DNA, the CDR3 is TGTGCCAGCAGCTTAGCGTCGCAGGGGGCTTTCTTCGCTTTCTTT.

This clonotype was counted only a few times. This chain uses TRBV6-1 with TRBJ2-1; 15 bases agree with TRBD2. The CDR3 runs to 17 residues. Germline-derived CDR1 and CDR2 are MNHNS and SASEGT. V lost 5 bases and J lost 6; bases outside the gene matches: 8. CDR3 coding DNA: TGTGCCAGCAGTATAGGACTAGCGGGGGGGCCGGGCAATGAGCAGTTCTTC. It encodes CASSIGLAGGPGNEQFF.

The V call is TRBV6-2 or TRBV6-3, the J call TRBJ2-3; 11 bases map to TRBD2. Germline loops: CDR1 MNHEY, CDR2 SVGEGT. The CDR3 is 13 amino acids. The J segment lost 13 bases and the V segment lost 5 bases, leaving 8 bases of the junction unmatched. The CDR3 loop reads CASSQSSGRAEYF. In nucleotides, the CDR3 is TGTGCCAGCAGTCAAAGTAGCGGGAGGGCCGAGTATTTT.

The chain combines TRBV5-5 with TRBJ2-1; 8 nucleotides match TRBD1. The length of the CDR3 is 15 residues. V was pared by 5 bases and J by 2 bases, with 6 bases of the junction left unmatched. Per the germline V gene, CDR1 is SGHKS and CDR2 is YYEKEE (reference sequence). The CDR3 sequence is CASSYGQGTYNEQFF. In DNA, the CDR3 is TGTGCCAGCAGTTACGGACAGGGTACCTACAATGAGCAGTTCTTC. The entire variable domain, with the rest obtained from reference TRBV5-5 and TRBJ2-1, is as follows: DAGVTQSPTHLIKTRGQQVTLRCSPISGHKSVSWYQQVLGQGPQFIFQYYEKEERGRGNFPDRFSARQFPNYSSELNVNALLLGDSALYLCASSYGQGTYNEQFFGPGTRLTVL.

To note about this clonotype: An end of the junction does not agree with germline; a read error may underlie this. The rearrangement uses TRBV4-1 and TRBJ1-6; 9 bases match TRBD1. CDR3 length: 15 residues. CDR1 and CDR2 from the germline V gene are MGHRA and YSYEKL. The CDR3 is CTSSLRGDRDSPLHF. CDR3 DNA sequence: TGCACCAGCAGCCTCCGAGGGGACAGGGATTCACCCCTCCACTTT.

CDR3 in DNA: TGTGCCAGCAGCTTACCCGGGACTAGGGAGCCCAACACCGGGGAGCTGTTTTTT. It yields the protein CASSLPGTREPNTGELFF. The chain joins TRBV13 to TRBJ2-2, with 8 bases matching TRBD2. Per germline, CDR1 PRHDT and CDR2 FYEKMQ (reference sequence). Losses at the gene ends were 2 bases for V and 2 bases for J; bases not matched to a gene: 10. This CDR3 region has 18 residues.

This clonotype was seen only a few times. The genes are TRBV20-1 and TRBJ2-7; D tentatively fits TRBD1 or TRBD2 (5 bases each). The CDR3 is 10 residues long. Trimming removed 6 bases at V and 5 bases at J, with 8 bases between. Germline V gives CDR1 DFQATT, CDR2 SNEGSKA (reference sequence). In nucleotides, the CDR3 is TGCAGTGCCCTGGGGGACGAGCAGTACTTC. Translation: CSALGDEQYF.

V gene TRBV11-3 combines with J gene TRBJ2-3, with D possibly TRBD2 on 5 matching bases. Germline assignment: CDR1 SGHNT and CDR2 YENEEA. This CDR3 spans 16 amino acids. V lost 3 bases to trimming and J lost 1 base, with 14 bases between them. The CDR3 here is CASSFDTRGGTDTQYF. In DNA, the CDR3 is TGTGCCAGCAGCTTTGATACTAGAGGTGGCACAGATACGCAGTATTTT.

This clonotype was seen a handful of times. The V and J genes are TRBV20-1 and TRBJ1-1; possibly TRBD1 for D (6 bases). From germline, CDR1 is DFQATT and CDR2 SNEGSKA (reference sequence). The ends were cut back, 4 bases at V and 6 bases at J, with 15 bases in the middle. The CDR3 is 13 residues long. CDR3 protein: CSAIDRYGAEAFF. The CDR3 DNA reads as TGCAGTGCTATCGACAGGTACGGGGCTGAAGCTTTCTTT.

Only a few counts were recorded for this clonotype. J is TRBJ2-7 and V is TRBV27; weak D call: TRBD1 (5 bases). V lost 2 bases and J 2 bases, leaving 22 bases between the germline ends. The CDR3 length is 18 residues. From germline, CDR1 is MNHEY and CDR2 SMNVEV (reference sequence). The CDR3 DNA follows: TGTGCCAGCAGTTTACAAGGGGTAGGGGTCGTAAGAACCTACGAGCAGTACTTC. This translates into CASSLQGVGVVRTYEQYF.

This clonotype was detected only a few times. V usage is TRBV20-1 and J usage is TRBJ2-7; TRBD1 matches 8 bases. CDR3 size: 14 residues. Trimming cost V 2 bases and J 5 bases; bases outside gene matches: 8. Germline V gene lookup returns CDR1 DFQATT and CDR2 SNEGSKA (reference sequence). The CDR3 sequence: CSARIGQGRNEQYF. The CDR3 DNA follows: TGCAGTGCTAGAATAGGACAGGGAAGAAACGAGCAGTACTTC.

This rearrangement joins TRBV12-3 or TRBV12-4 to TRBJ2-3; 7 bases align to TRBD1. Losses at the gene ends were 7 bases for V and 2 bases for J; bases not matched to a gene: 9. This CDR3 comprises 15 residues. The CDR3: CASTPGGFATDTQYF. CDR3 DNA: TGTGCCAGCACCCCAGGGGGTTTCGCCACAGATACGCAGTATTTT.

In its sample, this clonotype was seen many times. V is TRBV2 and J is TRBJ2-3; D may be TRBD1 or TRBD2 (6 bases each). Trimming cost V 4 bases and J 2 bases, with 10 bases left between them. The CDR3 runs 14 residues. The germline V gene has CDR1 SNHLY and CDR2 FYNNEI. The CDR3: CASSGGGYTDTQYF. The CDR3 nucleotides read TGTGCCAGCAGTGGAGGGGGGTACACAGATACGCAGTATTTT.

Only a few counts were recorded for this clonotype. The chain is built from TRBV12-3 or TRBV12-4 and TRBJ1-3; TRBD1 matches at 7 bases. Trimming cost V 6 bases and J 0 bases; bases outside gene matches: 11. This CDR3 has 17 residues. CDR3 sequence: CASRPYRGLPSGNTIYF. For the CDR3, the DNA is TGTGCCAGCAGGCCGTACAGGGGCCTTCCCTCTGGAAACACCATATATTTT.

The V call is TRBV28, the J call TRBJ2-2, with D uncertain. With 5 bases removed from V and 3 bases from J, the gap between germline ends came to 10 bases. The germline V gene encodes CDR1 MDHEN and CDR2 SYDVKM. The CDR3 loop spans 14 amino acids. The CDR3 DNA reads TGTGCCAGCAGTCCCCGACGGCACACCGGGGAGCTGTTTTTT. This codes for CASSPRRHTGELFF.

The chain joins TRBV6-2 or TRBV6-3 to TRBJ2-1, with a tentative D call TRBD2 (5 bases). The germline V gene encodes CDR1 MNHEY and CDR2 SVGEGT. This CDR3 comprises 15 residues. V gave up 2 bases and J gave up 0 bases, with 8 bases separating them. CDR3 residues: CASSYQRSSYNEQFF. The CDR3 nucleotides read TGTGCCAGCAGTTACCAGCGGAGCTCCTACAATGAGCAGTTCTTC.

The genes are TRBV5-1 and TRBJ1-2, with 9 bases lining up with TRBD1. CDR1 is SGHRS, CDR2 YFSETQ, per germline. The CDR3 sequence is 17 residues long. V was pared by 2 bases and J by 2 bases, with 10 bases of the junction left unmatched. The CDR3 region is CASSLYPGDRGNYGYTF. Written as DNA, the CDR3 is TGCGCCAGCAGCTTATATCCCGGAGACAGGGGGAACTATGGCTACACCTTC.

The sample holds a few counts of this clonotype. The J gene is TRBJ2-1, the V gene TRBV11-2; maybe TRBD2 (5 bases). V lost 0 bases to trimming and J lost 7 bases, with 13 bases between them. This CDR3 is built from 15 residues. Looked up from germline, CDR1 is SGHAT and CDR2 is FQNNGV. In nucleotides, the CDR3 is TGTGCCAGCAGCTTAGATCACGGGCTAGCTAATGAGCAGTTCTTC. Protein sequence: CASSLDHGLANEQFF.

The V and J genes are TRBV3-1 and TRBJ1-2; TRBD1 matches at 7 bases. Germline CDR1 is LGHDT and CDR2 is YNNKEL (reference sequence). The CDR3 is 16 amino acids. Trimming cost V 2 bases and J 7 bases; bases outside gene matches: 13. CDR3 in DNA: TGTGCCAGCAGCCAACCCCCCCGACAGGGATTTTCTGGCTACACCTTC. Its protein product is CASSQPPRQGFSGYTF.

CDR3 sequence reads: CASGGASETQYF. CDR3 sequence (DNA): TGTGCCAGCGGGGGGGCATCGGAGACCCAGTACTTC. The chain joins TRBV7-2 to TRBJ2-5, with D perhaps matching TRBD2 (7 bases). The V end lost 8 bases, the J end lost 5 bases, and 12 bases lay between the germline ends. The CDR3 length is 12 residues. Per the germline V gene, CDR1 is SGHTA and CDR2 is FQGNSA.

CDR3 protein: CASSKIATVYEQYF. As DNA, the CDR3 is TGTGCCAGCAGTAAAATAGCGACAGTCTACGAGCAGTACTTC. The genes are TRBV6-1 and TRBJ2-7; D may match TRBD1 or TRBD2 (5 bases each). The CDR3 length is 14 residues. Germline-derived CDR1 and CDR2 are MNHNS and SASEGT. V shed 5 bases and J shed 3 bases, with 14 bases lying between them.

V and J are TRBV9 and TRBJ2-2, with 11 bases identical to TRBD1. Germline V gene sequence: CDR1 SGDLS, CDR2 YYNGEE. The ends lost 2 bases at V and 6 bases at J; junction bases unmatched: 3. This CDR3 has 15 residues. Here the CDR3 DNA reads TGTGCCAGCAGCGTTGGACAGGGGGCATCCGGGGAGCTGTTTTTT. Translation: CASSVGQGASGELFF.